The 5 T cell receptor beta chains listed next were all sequenced from one sample in a study of sequential checkpoint blockade in melanoma. Stated treatment: randomized to nivolumab then ipilimumab (arm A) or the reverse (arm B). Produced via immunoSEQ multiplex PCR; TCRdb's table is partial and in-frame only. Among under 15,000 clones listed, under 90% were seen once. The sample here was CD8+ T cells sorted from blood (inferred from file names), taken from a patient given nivolumab and ipilimumab in sequence. These receptors were obtained from a human donor with melanoma.

This clone was recorded only once. At one end, the junction sequence differs from germline, possibly due to a read error. The genes are TRBV7-9 and TRBJ2-7; TRBD2 is a possible D gene (6 bases). Per the germline V gene, CDR1 is SEHNR and CDR2 is FQNEAQ (reference sequence). CDR3 length: 13 residues. The CDR3 loop is CASTGGTAYEQYF. CDR3 bases: TGTGCTAGCACTGGGGGGACGGCATACGAGCAGTACTTC.

The V and J genes are TRBV28 and TRBJ1-2; 10 bases are shared with TRBD1. CDR3 length equals 16 residues. The germline gives CDR1 MDHEN, CDR2 SYDVKM. V lost 8 bases and J lost 10; bases outside the gene matches: 19. CDR3 sequence (DNA): TGTGCCAGCGGAGTGGACAGGGGGGTACCGGACGGCACCTACACCTTC. Translated, it gives CASGVDRGVPDGTYTF.

The rearrangement joins TRBV4-1 to TRBJ1-5; D uncertain. V was trimmed by 0 bases and J by 6 bases, leaving 6 bases between them. Germline V gene lookup returns CDR1 MGHRA and CDR2 YSYEKL. This CDR3 is 13 amino acids long. CDR3 in DNA: TGCGCCAGCAGCCAAGAAGCTGCTCAGCCCCAGCATTTT. Its protein product is CASSQEAAQPQHF.

The rearrangement links TRBV18 to TRBJ2-7; the D gene is possibly TRBD2 (6 bases). The germline V gene encodes CDR1 KGHSH and CDR2 LQKENI. The CDR3 runs to 15 residues. Between the trimmed V and J ends, which lost 5 bases and 3 bases, there was a span of 17 bases. CDR3 sequence (DNA): TGTGCCAGCTCATCATCCGGGAGCAGTCTCTACGAGCAGTACTTC. Protein sequence: CASSSSGSSLYEQYF.

The chain links TRBV27 to TRBJ2-1; the match to TRBD2 covers 11 bases. This CDR3 contains 19 residues. Germline V gene lookup returns CDR1 MNHEY and CDR2 SMNVEV (reference sequence). After removal of 3 bases from V and 2 bases from J, the junction contained 12 bases not matched to a gene. The chain's CDR3 is CASSFSTSGASYPYNEQFF. In DNA form, the CDR3 reads TGTGCCAGCAGTTTTTCGACTAGCGGGGCCTCTTACCCCTACAATGAGCAGTTCTTC.